These 7 T cell receptor beta chains came from one sample sequenced in a study of multiple sclerosis patients with progressive multifocal leukoencephalopathy. The data were produced by immunoSEQ multiplex PCR, yet TCRdb's version contains in-frame clones alone and is incomplete. In the table there are 30,000 to 35,000 clones, about 90% of which are singletons. Time point in this sample: time of PML onset. This specimen was PBMCs, taken from a patient treated with natalizumab. These receptors all come from a human donor with progressive multifocal leukoencephalopathy.

This clone was seen once. CDR3 sequence: CASSRGARAEKLFF. The CDR3 DNA is TGCGCCAGCAGCCGGGGGGCTAGGGCGGAAAAACTGTTTTTT. The chain employs TRBV4-3 and TRBJ1-4; TRBD1 might be the D (6 bases). The CDR3 consists of 14 residues. V was clipped by 4 bases and J by 8 bases, with 14 bases between them. Germline lookup yields CDR1 LGHNA and CDR2 YSLEER.

This clone was recorded once. The V call is TRBV11-2, the J call TRBJ2-1; D ambiguous. Looked up from germline, CDR1 is SGHAT and CDR2 is FQNNGV. Trimming pared 0 bases from V and 3 bases from J, leaving 21 bases between. There are 19 residues in the CDR3. For the CDR3, the DNA is TGTGCCAGCAGCTTAGATCACCGATTTATTGTACCGAACTACAATGAGCAGTTCTTC. Protein: CASSLDHRFIVPNYNEQFF.

V and J are TRBV9 and TRBJ2-7, with 9 bases identical to TRBD1. The CDR3 contains 15 residues. J lost 4 bases, V lost 3 bases, and 8 bases had no gene match. Germline loops: CDR1 SGDLS, CDR2 YYNGEE. The CDR3 nucleotides read TGTGCCAGCAGCGCTAAAGGACAGGGGTGGTACGAGCAGTACTTC. Translating gives CASSAKGQGWYEQYF.

For this clone: This specimen includes other DNA sequences encoding the same CDR3. The V call is TRBV5-6, the J call TRBJ1-3, with unresolved D. Between the trimmed V and J ends, which lost 1 base and 0 bases, there was a span of 14 bases. The CDR3 runs 17 residues. CDR1 SGHDT and CDR2 YYEEEE come from the germline V gene. The DNA of the CDR3 is TGTGCCAGCAGCTTGTATATCGCGGGTAGCTCTGGAAACACCATATATTTT. It specifies CASSLYIAGSSGNTIYF.

The V call is TRBV7-2, the J call TRBJ2-1; 13 bases are shared with TRBD2. J gave up 5 bases and V 2 bases, and 9 bases lay outside the gene matches. Germline V gene data show CDR1 as SGHTA and CDR2 as FQGNSA. This CDR3 contains 18 residues. The CDR3 protein is CASSLMGLAGFIHNEQFF. In DNA, the CDR3 is TGTGCCAGCAGCTTAATGGGACTAGCGGGGTTCATCCACAATGAGCAGTTCTTC. Full variable domain (rest looked up from reference TRBV7-2 and TRBJ2-1): GAGVSQSPSNKVTEKGKDVELRCDPISGHTALYWYRQSLGQGLEFLIYFQGNSAPDKSGLPSDRFSAERTGGSVSTLTIQRTQQEDSAVYLCASSLMGLAGFIHNEQFFGPGTRLTVL.

This clone showed up just once. This rearrangement joins TRBV4-3 to TRBJ2-1, with D possibly being TRBD2 (6 bases). The CDR3 has 16 amino acids. Germline CDR1 is LGHNA and CDR2 is YSLEER. Trimming took off 1 base at V and 7 bases at J, with 17 bases between the two ends. The CDR3 region is CASSQGLAIGLNEQFF. The CDR3, as DNA: TGCGCCAGCAGCCAAGGGCTAGCGATAGGGCTGAATGAGCAGTTCTTC.

The gene calls are TRBV29-1 and TRBJ1-5, with a possible D match to TRBD1 (5 bases). The CDR3 covers 15 residues. The V gene lost 5 bases and the J gene lost 2 bases, with 16 bases spanning the gap. Germline values: CDR1 SQVTM, CDR2 ANQGSEA. DNA of the CDR3: TGCAGCGTTACTCAAGGGACGGGCCGCAATCAGCCCCAGCATTTT. This translates into CSVTQGTGRNQPQHF.